A selection of T cell receptor beta chains follows, all from one sample in a study of blood T cell repertoires in COVID-19. This table comes from immunoSEQ multiplex PCR, and its TCRdb copy is limited to in-frame clones, with some not included. The data contain about 260,000 clones, 82% of them seen just once; the ten biggest clones take up around 1.8%. Sample: peripheral blood. These receptors were collected from a woman older than 75 with acute or convalescent COVID-19. Each CDR3 is given with its conserved first and last residue. The order of the fields is J gene, V gene, CDR3 protein.

J: TRBJ2-1
V: TRBV7-3
CDR3: CASSTSLAGGRNEQFF

J: TRBJ1-6
V: TRBV5-5
CDR3: CASSSGMGNSPLHF

J: TRBJ2-7
V: TRBV3-1/TRBV3-2
CDR3: CASSQDNQGRLYEQYF

J: TRBJ2-3
V: TRBV19
CDR3: CASSIGPGLSSTDTQYF

J: TRBJ2-2
V: TRBV11-2
CDR3: CASSSSERTGRTGELFF

J: TRBJ1-5
V: TRBV3-1/TRBV3-2
CDR3: CASSQGTGGGQPQHF

J: TRBJ1-2
V: TRBV29-1
CDR3: CSVGPLAF

J: TRBJ2-3
V: TRBV7-6
CDR3: CASSLAPRTSGVGTSTDTQYF

J: TRBJ2-1
V: TRBV27
CDR3: CASRPSSGGYNEQFF

J: TRBJ2-3
V: TRBV18
CDR3: CASSPRAGGGTDTQYF

J: TRBJ2-7
V: TRBV28
CDR3: CASSVAGSPYEQYF

J: TRBJ1-2
V: TRBV12-3/TRBV12-4
CDR3: CASSLDRLGGYTF

J: TRBJ2-2
V: TRBV24-1
CDR3: CATSDTSGQGKGRELFF

J: TRBJ1-6
V: TRBV6-5
CDR3: CASTLGGRHNSPLHF

J: TRBJ2-2
V: TRBV5-1
CDR3: CASSLSGTSGSGTGELFF

J: TRBJ2-1
V: TRBV20-1
CDR3: CSASDGRTNEQFF

J: TRBJ2-2
V: TRBV2
CDR3: CASSEDSNTGELFF

J: TRBJ1-1
V: TRBV6-2/TRBV6-3
CDR3: CASSYDKNKMNTEAFF

J: TRBJ2-1
V: TRBV6-2/TRBV6-3
CDR3: CASSPRRDRGKNEQFF

J: TRBJ2-1
V: TRBV9
CDR3: CASSVSSRNNEQFF

J: TRBJ2-3
V: TRBV28
CDR3: CASSVSGNTDTQYF

J: TRBJ1-5
V: TRBV7-8
CDR3: CASSSDTISNQPQHF

J: TRBJ1-1
V: TRBV11-2
CDR3: CASSFGREVNTEAFF

J: TRBJ2-7
V: TRBV28
CDR3: CASSPDRVREQYF

J: TRBJ1-3
V: TRBV7-2
CDR3: CASTFTTGRARGNTIYF

J: TRBJ2-1
V: TRBV9
CDR3: CASSAGGWSGYYNEQFF

J: TRBJ1-6
V: TRBV27
CDR3: CASSKGGQGRYSPLHF

J: TRBJ2-4
V: TRBV3-1/TRBV3-2
CDR3: CASSHRGLAGALKNIQYF

J: TRBJ1-4
V: TRBV5-5
CDR3: CASRMSATNEKLFF

J: TRBJ1-1
V: TRBV4-1
CDR3: CASSQGSGSQGTEAFF

J: TRBJ1-5
V: TRBV3-1/TRBV3-2
CDR3: CASSQDRGRQPQHF

J: TRBJ2-2
V: TRBV7-2
CDR3: CASSLFPLAGGPGELFF

J: TRBJ1-2
V: TRBV3-1/TRBV3-2
CDR3: CASTDRGANYGYTF

J: TRBJ1-2
V: TRBV7-2
CDR3: CASSLLTGRGYTF

J: TRBJ2-7
V: TRBV5-1
CDR3: CASSLDAGGAYEQYF

J: TRBJ1-3
V: TRBV2
CDR3: CASSEARSSGNTIYF

J: TRBJ2-1
V: TRBV9
CDR3: CASSVGPEQFF

J: TRBJ2-5
V: TRBV5-1
CDR3: CASSFPGETQYF

J: TRBJ2-7
V: TRBV19
CDR3: CASQRTGSSYEQYF

J: TRBJ1-6
V: TRBV6-5
CDR3: CASSYSKGTGNSPLHF

J: TRBJ1-4
V: TRBV7-2
CDR3: CASSLDRQGTNEKLFF

J: TRBJ2-6
V: TRBV18
CDR3: CASSPSVPGDLSGANVLTF

J: TRBJ2-7
V: TRBV4-3
CDR3: CASRRLAQTYEQYF

J: TRBJ1-3
V: TRBV5-5
CDR3: CASSLEAGNTIYF

J: TRBJ1-2
V: TRBV5-1
CDR3: CASSLTGGNYGYTF

J: TRBJ2-7
V: TRBV7-3
CDR3: CASSSDRAAEQYF

J: TRBJ2-1
V: TRBV20-1
CDR3: CSASRGRDEQFF

J: TRBJ2-6
V: TRBV5-1
CDR3: CASKTGPSGANVLTF

J: TRBJ1-2
V: TRBV5-1
CDR3: CASSPPTGNYGYTF

J: TRBJ1-2
V: TRBV5-1
CDR3: CASSLDGEAGYTF

J: TRBJ2-1
V: TRBV11-1
CDR3: CASSAPGQGTPNEQFF

J: TRBJ2-1
V: TRBV7-3
CDR3: CASSRDANEQFF

J: TRBJ2-5
V: TRBV3-1/TRBV3-2
CDR3: CASSQEFLRGAETQYF